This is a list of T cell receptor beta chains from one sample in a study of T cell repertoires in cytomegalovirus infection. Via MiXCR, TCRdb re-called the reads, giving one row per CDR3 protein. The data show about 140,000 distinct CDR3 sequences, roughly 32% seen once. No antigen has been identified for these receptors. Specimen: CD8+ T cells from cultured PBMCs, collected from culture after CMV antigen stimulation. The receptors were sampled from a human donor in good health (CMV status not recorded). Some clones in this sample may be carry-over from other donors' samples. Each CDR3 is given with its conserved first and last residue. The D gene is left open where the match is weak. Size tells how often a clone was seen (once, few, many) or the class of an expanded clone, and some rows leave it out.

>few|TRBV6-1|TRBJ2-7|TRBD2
TGTGCCAGCAGCTCTACTAGCGGGGGCTACGAGCAGTACTTC
CASSSTSGGYEQYF
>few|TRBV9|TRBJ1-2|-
TGTGCCAGCAGCCCTACAGGTTACGGCCTGGCGGGCGGCTACACCTTC
CASSPTGYGLAGGYTF
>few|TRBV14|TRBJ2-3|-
TGTGCCAGCAGCCTTGGACGGCTAGGGCTGCCCACAGATACGCAGTATTTT
CASSLGRLGLPTDTQYF
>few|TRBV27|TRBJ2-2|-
TGTGCCAGCAGTTTTGGGAGCGGGGAGCTGTTTTTT
CASSFGSGELFF
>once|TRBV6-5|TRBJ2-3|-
TGTGCCAGCAGTCCCCTAGTTCGGGTCGTCACAGATACGCAGTATTTT
CASSPLVRVVTDTQYF
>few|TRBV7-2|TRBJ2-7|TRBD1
TGTGCCAGCAGCATCCGGGACAGCCTTGGGGAGCAGTACTTC
CASSIRDSLGEQYF
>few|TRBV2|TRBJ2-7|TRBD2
TGTGCCAGCACCGCACCCGTCGGACTAGCGGGGGGGATCTACGAGCAGTACTTC
CASTAPVGLAGGIYEQYF
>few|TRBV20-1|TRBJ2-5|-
TGCAGTGCTAGAGATGGGGGAAGGAAAGAGACCCAGTACTTC
CSARDGGRKETQYF
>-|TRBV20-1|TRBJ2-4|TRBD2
TGCAGTGCTACCTTAGCGGGGGGGAACCAAAACATTCAGTACTTC
CSATLAGGNQNIQYF
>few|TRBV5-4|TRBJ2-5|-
TGTGCCAGCAGCTTTCGGCGGGCCACCCAAGGAGAGACCCAGTACTTC
CASSFRRATQGETQYF
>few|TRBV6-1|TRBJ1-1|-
TGTGCCAGCAGCAGGGACTTCCAGTGGGCGAACACTGAAGCTTTCTTT
CASSRDFQWANTEAFF
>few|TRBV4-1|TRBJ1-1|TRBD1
TGCGCCAGCAGCCAAGACAGGGGGGTGATGGAAGCTTTCTTT
CASSQDRGVMEAFF
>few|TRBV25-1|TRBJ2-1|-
TGTGCCAGCAAGGGGGGAAGCTCCTACAATGAGCAGTTCTTC
CASKGGSSYNEQFF
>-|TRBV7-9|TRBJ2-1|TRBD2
TGTGCCAGCAGCCTAGTTAGTCGTCGGGGGACTAGCGGGGAGAGAGACTCCTACAATGAGCAGTTCTTC
CASSLVSRRGTSGERDSYNEQFF
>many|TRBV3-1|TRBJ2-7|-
TGTGCCAGCAGCCAAGCCTCCCGGGTCTCCTACGAGCAGTACTTC
CASSQASRVSYEQYF
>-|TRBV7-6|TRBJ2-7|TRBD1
TGTGCCAGGAGCTTAGGTCCGGGACAGGCCGCCTACGAGCAGTACTTC
CARSLGPGQAAYEQYF
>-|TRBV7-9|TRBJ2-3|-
TGTGCCAGCAGCTCCGAGGGCTCTAGCACAGATACGCAGTATTTT
CASSSEGSSTDTQYF
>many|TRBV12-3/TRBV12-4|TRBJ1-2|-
TGTGCCAGCAGAAAGATGGGGGCGGATTTCTATGGCTACACCTTC
CASRKMGADFYGYTF
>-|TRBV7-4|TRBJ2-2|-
TGTGTCAGCAGCAACGGACCGAACACCGGGGAGCTGTTTTTT
CVSSNGPNTGELFF
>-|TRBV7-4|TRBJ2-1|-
TGTGCCAGCAGCTTAGCGGCAGACAATGAGCAGTTCTTC
CASSLAADNEQFF
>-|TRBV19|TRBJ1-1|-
TGTGCCAGTAGTATTTCCGGGGTTCTGAACACTGAAGCTTTCTTT
CASSISGVLNTEAFF
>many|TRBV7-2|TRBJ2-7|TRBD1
TGTGCCAGCAGCTTATGGGACAGGGGCAATTCCTACGAGCAGTACTTC
CASSLWDRGNSYEQYF
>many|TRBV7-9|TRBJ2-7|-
TGTGCCAGCAGCTCCCCGGACAGCTACGAGCAGTACTTC
CASSSPDSYEQYF
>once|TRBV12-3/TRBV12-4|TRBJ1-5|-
TGTGCCAGCAGTTTTGGATCCAATCAGCCCCAGCATTTT
CASSFGSNQPQHF
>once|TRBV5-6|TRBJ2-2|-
TGTGCCAGCTCAGAGGGGGGGACCGGGGAGCTGTTTTTT
CASSEGGTGELFF
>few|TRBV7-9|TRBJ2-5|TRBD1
TGTGCCAGCAGCGCACTGGATGTGTGGGACAGAAGCAAAGAGACCCAGTACTTC
CASSALDVWDRSKETQYF
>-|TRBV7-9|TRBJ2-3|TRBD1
TGTGCCAGCAGCTTAATAAGGGGGCAAGATACGCAGTATTTT
CASSLIRGQDTQYF
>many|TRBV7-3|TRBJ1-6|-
TGTGCCAGCAGCCCGACCAGGAATTCACCCCTCCACTTT
CASSPTRNSPLHF
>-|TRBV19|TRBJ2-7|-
TGTGCCAGTAGTATAGCGGCCCAGGGATCCTACGAGCAGTACTTC
CASSIAAQGSYEQYF
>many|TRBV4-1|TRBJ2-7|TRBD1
TGCGCCAGCAGCCCGGGACAGGGCTCCTACGAGCAGTACTTC
CASSPGQGSYEQYF
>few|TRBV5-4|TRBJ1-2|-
TGTGCCAGCAGCTTGGCCGGCTCACGTGGCTACACCTTC
CASSLAGSRGYTF
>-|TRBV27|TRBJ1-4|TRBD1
TGTGCCAGCAGTTTATCGGGACAGGGGTCCAATGAAAAACTGTTTTTT
CASSLSGQGSNEKLFF
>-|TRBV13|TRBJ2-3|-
TGTGCCAGCAGCTCCGAAAGGTTGGGGTCGGTGGCAGATACGCAGTATTTT
CASSSERLGSVADTQYF
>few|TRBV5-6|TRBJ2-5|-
TGTGCCAGCAGCTATAAGACGGGGAATCTTCAAGAGACCCAGTACTTC
CASSYKTGNLQETQYF
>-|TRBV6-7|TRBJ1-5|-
TGTGCCAGCACCAGGGTTCGAGGCAGCAATCAGCCCCAGCATTTT
CASTRVRGSNQPQHF
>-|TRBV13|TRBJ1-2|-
TGTGCCAGCAGCTCCAGACCGGGTCCCGTTAGCTATGGCTACACCTTC
CASSSRPGPVSYGYTF
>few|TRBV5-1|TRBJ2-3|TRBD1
TGCGCCAGCAGCGCTCCTATGGACAGGTCCACAGATACGCAGTATTTT
CASSAPMDRSTDTQYF
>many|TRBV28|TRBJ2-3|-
TGTGCCAGCAGTTTGGGGGGCCCAGATACGCAGTATTTT
CASSLGGPDTQYF
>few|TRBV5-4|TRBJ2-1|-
TGTGCCAGCAGCCTGACTAGTCAGGACAATGAGCAGTTCTTC
CASSLTSQDNEQFF
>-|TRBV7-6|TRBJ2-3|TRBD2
TGTGCCAGCAGCTTATGGGCTAGCGGGGGGTCAGATACGCAGTATTTT
CASSLWASGGSDTQYF
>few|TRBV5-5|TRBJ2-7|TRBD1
TGTGCCAGCAGCCCACGGACAGGGAAAAGCTACGAGCAGTACTTC
CASSPRTGKSYEQYF
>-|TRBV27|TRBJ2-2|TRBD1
TGTGCCAGCAGCTCGGGACAGGCCGTGGGGGAGCTGTTTTTT
CASSSGQAVGELFF
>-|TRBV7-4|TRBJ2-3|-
TGTGCCAGCAGCTTAATAGGGGTCACAGATACGCAGTATTTT
CASSLIGVTDTQYF